These T cell receptor beta chains were read from a single sample in a study of T cells in Graves' hyperthyroidism and ophthalmopathy. One entry per CDR3 protein results from TCRdb running MiXCR on the multiplex PCR reads. Seen here are about 260,000 distinct CDR3 sequences, 15% to 20% observed once, and the top ten hold 28%. The specimen sequenced was blood. The receptors come from a woman under 30 with Graves' ophthalmopathy. CDR3s include the opening cysteine and the closing phenylalanine or tryptophan.

v_gene: TRBV2; CDR3aa: CASSFSGGARSSTDTQYF
v_gene: TRBV19; CDR3aa: CASSSRTSGTAYPNYGYTF
v_gene: TRBV7-2; CDR3aa: CASSLGTLSPLHF
v_gene: TRBV9; CDR3aa: CASSASGRSQETQYF
v_gene: TRBV7-9; CDR3aa: CASSLAVNTDTQYF
v_gene: TRBV6-1; CDR3aa: CASSSPGYTEAFF
v_gene: TRBV4-1; CDR3aa: CASSQDQGRGLADSYEQYF
v_gene: TRBV20-1; CDR3aa: CSAYDASTDTQYF
v_gene: TRBV20-1; CDR3aa: CSAGTSGSQGEQYF
v_gene: TRBV29-1; CDR3aa: CSVSYPGTSGASYEQYF
v_gene: TRBV20-1; CDR3aa: CSAQRGGEAFF
v_gene: TRBV6-1; CDR3aa: CASLWAGGEAFF
v_gene: TRBV24-1; CDR3aa: CATSDSGGRYNEQFF
v_gene: TRBV2; CDR3aa: CASSPGLAGGNNEQFF
v_gene: TRBV28; CDR3aa: CASSSHGAEGLYTIYF
v_gene: TRBV10-3; CDR3aa: CAISESQKSPRFVGNTIYF
v_gene: TRBV7-9; CDR3aa: CASSLAWLAGNTGELFF
v_gene: TRBV5-1; CDR3aa: CASSLSRASGNQETQYF
v_gene: TRBV28; CDR3aa: CASSPQGDFDYGYTF
v_gene: TRBV20-1; CDR3aa: CSALAGEGYNEQFF
v_gene: TRBV2; CDR3aa: CATSDPRGTLSSYNSPLHF
v_gene: TRBV3-1; CDR3aa: CASSQDWYGYTF
v_gene: TRBV20-1; CDR3aa: CSADPATGKRPDTQYF
v_gene: TRBV6-1; CDR3aa: CASTRGGQGQGHGYTF
v_gene: TRBV11-1; CDR3aa: CASSLYQGNTEAFF
v_gene: TRBV7-6; CDR3aa: CASSLRGGVYNEQFF
v_gene: TRBV10-3; CDR3aa: CAISESAATYEQYF
v_gene: TRBV28; CDR3aa: CASSSGYEQFF
v_gene: TRBV3-1; CDR3aa: CASSQGGIDTQYF
v_gene: TRBV4-1; CDR3aa: CASSHPYSTGGSGYTF
v_gene: TRBV6-2/TRBV6-3; CDR3aa: CASSTLAGGRTEAFF
v_gene: TRBV10-3; CDR3aa: CAIRATSGPYNEQFF
v_gene: TRBV19; CDR3aa: CASSDRGWDEQFF
v_gene: TRBV9; CDR3aa: CASSVSGITDTQYF
v_gene: TRBV7-8; CDR3aa: CASSLVSSGRNEQFF
v_gene: TRBV6-1; CDR3aa: CASMTGTVFSGANVLTF
v_gene: TRBV6-5; CDR3aa: CASSYSTVNTEAFF
v_gene: TRBV6-1; CDR3aa: CASSLLRDSHYEQYF
v_gene: TRBV5-1; CDR3aa: CASSLGTGDSNQPQHF
v_gene: TRBV5-1; CDR3aa: CASSLASGGVRTDTQYF
v_gene: TRBV20-1; CDR3aa: CSARDHGNGAKNIQYF
v_gene: TRBV28; CDR3aa: CASNSGGSGNTIYF
v_gene: TRBV13; CDR3aa: CASSSRIDGPRGYTF
v_gene: TRBV6-1; CDR3aa: CASTGQKSYNEQFF
v_gene: TRBV7-9; CDR3aa: CASREEGATNEKLFF
v_gene: TRBV20-1; CDR3aa: CSARTVQETQYF
v_gene: TRBV24-1; CDR3aa: CATRRDNINQSQHF
v_gene: TRBV9; CDR3aa: CASSGSRTSPRTDTQYF
v_gene: TRBV7-9; CDR3aa: CASSSPRDEQYF
v_gene: TRBV11-2; CDR3aa: CASSLVLSSGYTF
v_gene: TRBV2; CDR3aa: CASSDAGQENNGYTF
v_gene: TRBV10-2; CDR3aa: CASSEDQNEQFF
v_gene: TRBV30; CDR3aa: CAFEGHGNTIYF
v_gene: TRBV28; CDR3aa: CASSLVLAGTTDTQYF
v_gene: TRBV28; CDR3aa: CASSPSLEGVIGAKNIQYF
v_gene: TRBV5-1; CDR3aa: CASSLEPTANNEQFF
v_gene: TRBV19; CDR3aa: CASSIHAGQGTGEQYF
v_gene: TRBV27; CDR3aa: CASSSFRLAGASEQFF
v_gene: TRBV11-3; CDR3aa: CASSPLRRGGAWVGTYEQYF
v_gene: TRBV28; CDR3aa: CASSLLGRADEETQYF